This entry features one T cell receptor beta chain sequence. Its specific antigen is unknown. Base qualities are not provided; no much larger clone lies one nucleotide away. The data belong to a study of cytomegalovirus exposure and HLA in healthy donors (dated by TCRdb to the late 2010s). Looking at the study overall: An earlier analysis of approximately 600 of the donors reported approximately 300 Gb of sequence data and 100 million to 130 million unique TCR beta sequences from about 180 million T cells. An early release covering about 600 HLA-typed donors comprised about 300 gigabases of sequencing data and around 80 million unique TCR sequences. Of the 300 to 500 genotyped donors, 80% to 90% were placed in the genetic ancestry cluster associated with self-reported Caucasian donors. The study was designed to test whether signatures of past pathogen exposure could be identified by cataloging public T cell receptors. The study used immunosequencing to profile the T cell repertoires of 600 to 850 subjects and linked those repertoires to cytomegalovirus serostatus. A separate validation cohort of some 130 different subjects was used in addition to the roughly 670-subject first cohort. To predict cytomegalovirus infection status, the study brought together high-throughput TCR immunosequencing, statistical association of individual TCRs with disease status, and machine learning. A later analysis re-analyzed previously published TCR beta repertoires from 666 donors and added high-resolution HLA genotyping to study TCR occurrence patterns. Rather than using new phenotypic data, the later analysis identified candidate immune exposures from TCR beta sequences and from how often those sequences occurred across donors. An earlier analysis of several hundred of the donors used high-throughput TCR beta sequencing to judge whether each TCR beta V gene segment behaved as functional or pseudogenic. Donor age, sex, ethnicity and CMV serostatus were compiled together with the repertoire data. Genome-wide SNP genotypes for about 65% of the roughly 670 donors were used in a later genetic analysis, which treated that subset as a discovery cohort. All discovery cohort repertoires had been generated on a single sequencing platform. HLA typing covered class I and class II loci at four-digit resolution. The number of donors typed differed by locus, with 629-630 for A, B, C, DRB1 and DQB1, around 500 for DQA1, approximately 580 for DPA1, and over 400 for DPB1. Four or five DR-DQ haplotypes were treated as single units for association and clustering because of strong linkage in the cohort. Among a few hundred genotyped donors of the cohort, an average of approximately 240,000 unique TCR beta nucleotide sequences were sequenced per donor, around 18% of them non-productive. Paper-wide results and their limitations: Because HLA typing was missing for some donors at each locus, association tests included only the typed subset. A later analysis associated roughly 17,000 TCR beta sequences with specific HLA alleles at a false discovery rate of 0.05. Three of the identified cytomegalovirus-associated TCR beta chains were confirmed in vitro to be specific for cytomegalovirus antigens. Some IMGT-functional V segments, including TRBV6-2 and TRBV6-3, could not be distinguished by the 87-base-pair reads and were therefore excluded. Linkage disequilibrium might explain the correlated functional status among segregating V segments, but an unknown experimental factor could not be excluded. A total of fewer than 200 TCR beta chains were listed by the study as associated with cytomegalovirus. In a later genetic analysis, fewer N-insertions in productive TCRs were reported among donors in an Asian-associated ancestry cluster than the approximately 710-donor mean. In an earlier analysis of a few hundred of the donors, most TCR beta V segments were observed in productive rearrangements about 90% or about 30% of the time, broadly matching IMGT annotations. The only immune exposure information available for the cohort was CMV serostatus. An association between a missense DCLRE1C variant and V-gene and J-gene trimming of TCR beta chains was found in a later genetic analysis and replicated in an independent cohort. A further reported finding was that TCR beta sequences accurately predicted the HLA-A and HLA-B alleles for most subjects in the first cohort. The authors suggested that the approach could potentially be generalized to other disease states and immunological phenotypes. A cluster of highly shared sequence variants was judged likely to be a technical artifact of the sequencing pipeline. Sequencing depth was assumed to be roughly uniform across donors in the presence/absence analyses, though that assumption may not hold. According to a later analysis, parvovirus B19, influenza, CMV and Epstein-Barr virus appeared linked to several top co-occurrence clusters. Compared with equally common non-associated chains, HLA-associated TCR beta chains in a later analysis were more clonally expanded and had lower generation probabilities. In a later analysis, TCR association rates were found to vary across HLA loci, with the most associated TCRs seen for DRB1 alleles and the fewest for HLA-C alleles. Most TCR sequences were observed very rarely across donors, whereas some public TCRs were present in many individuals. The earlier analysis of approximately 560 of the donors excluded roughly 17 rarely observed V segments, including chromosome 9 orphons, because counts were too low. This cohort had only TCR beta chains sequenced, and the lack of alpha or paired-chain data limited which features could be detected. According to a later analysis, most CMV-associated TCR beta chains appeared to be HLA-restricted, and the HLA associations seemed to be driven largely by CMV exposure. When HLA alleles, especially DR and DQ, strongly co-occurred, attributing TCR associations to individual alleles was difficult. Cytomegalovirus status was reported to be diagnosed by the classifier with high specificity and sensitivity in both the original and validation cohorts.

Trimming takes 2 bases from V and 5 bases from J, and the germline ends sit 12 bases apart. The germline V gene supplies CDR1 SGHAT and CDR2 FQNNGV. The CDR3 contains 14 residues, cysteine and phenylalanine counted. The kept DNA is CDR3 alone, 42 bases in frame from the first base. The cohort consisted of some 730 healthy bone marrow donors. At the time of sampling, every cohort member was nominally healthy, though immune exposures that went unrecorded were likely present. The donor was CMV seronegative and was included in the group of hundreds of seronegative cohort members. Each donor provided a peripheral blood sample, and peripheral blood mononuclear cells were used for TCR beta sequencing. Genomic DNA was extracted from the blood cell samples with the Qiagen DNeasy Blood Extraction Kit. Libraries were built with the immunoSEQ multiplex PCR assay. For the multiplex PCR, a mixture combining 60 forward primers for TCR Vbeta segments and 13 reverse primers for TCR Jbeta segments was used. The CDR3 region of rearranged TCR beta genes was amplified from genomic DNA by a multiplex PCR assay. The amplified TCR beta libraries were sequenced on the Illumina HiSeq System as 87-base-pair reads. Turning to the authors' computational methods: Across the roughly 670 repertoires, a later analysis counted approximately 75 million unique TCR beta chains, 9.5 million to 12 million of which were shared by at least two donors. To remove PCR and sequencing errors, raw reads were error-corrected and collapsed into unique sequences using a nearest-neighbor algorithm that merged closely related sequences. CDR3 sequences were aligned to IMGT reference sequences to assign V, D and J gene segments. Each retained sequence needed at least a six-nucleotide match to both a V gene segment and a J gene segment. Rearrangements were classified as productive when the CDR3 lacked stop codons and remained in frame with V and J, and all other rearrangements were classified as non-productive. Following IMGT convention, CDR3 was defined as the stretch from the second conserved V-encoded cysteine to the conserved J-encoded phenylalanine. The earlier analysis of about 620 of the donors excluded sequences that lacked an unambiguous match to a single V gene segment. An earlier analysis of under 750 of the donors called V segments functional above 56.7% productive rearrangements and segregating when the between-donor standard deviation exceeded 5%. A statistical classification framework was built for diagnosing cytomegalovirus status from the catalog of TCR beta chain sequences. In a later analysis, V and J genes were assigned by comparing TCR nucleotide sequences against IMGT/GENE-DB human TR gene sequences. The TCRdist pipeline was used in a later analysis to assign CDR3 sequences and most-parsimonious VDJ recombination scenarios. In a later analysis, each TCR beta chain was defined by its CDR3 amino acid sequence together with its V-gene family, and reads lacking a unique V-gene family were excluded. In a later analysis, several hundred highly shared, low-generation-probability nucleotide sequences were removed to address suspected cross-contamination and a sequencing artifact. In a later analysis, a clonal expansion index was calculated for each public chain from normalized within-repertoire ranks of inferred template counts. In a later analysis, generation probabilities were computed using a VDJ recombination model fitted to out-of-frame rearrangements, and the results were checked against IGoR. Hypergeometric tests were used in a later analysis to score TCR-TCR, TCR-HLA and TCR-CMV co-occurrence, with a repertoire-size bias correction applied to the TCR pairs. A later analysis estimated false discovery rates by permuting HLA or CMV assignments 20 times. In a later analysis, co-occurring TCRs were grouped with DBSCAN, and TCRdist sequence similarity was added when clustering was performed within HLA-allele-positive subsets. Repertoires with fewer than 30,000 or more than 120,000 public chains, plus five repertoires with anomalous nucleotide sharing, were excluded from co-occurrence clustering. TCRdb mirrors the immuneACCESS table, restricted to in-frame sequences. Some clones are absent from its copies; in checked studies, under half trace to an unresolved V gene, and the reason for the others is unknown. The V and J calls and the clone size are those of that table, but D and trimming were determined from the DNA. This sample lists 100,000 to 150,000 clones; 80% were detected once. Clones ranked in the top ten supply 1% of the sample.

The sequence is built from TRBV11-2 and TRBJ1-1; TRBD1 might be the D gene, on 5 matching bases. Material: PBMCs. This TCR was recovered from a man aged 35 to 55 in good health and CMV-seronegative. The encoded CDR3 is CASSLTGGGTEAFF. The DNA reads TGTGCCAGCAGCTTAACGGGGGGAGGGACTGAAGCTTTCTTT.